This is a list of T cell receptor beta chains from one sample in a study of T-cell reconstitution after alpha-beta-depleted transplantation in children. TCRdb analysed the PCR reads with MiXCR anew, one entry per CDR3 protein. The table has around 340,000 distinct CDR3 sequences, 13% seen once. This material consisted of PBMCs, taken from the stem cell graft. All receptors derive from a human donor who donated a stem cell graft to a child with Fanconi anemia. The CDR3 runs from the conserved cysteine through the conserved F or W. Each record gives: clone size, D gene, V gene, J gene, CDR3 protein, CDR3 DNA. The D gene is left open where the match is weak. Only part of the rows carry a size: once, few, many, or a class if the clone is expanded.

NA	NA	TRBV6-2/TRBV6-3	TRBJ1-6	CASSYKGSSSPLHF	TGTGCCAGCAGTTACAAAGGGTCGAGTTCACCCCTCCACTTT
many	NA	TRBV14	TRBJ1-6	CASSQDWQGGNSPLHF	TGTGCCAGCAGCCAAGATTGGCAGGGAGGCAATTCACCCCTCCACTTT
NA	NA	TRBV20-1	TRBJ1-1	CSAQRRGRATEAFF	TGCAGTGCCCAGAGGAGAGGGCGGGCCACTGAAGCTTTCTTT
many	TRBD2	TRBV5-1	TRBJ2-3	CASSLSLAGLTDTQYF	TGCGCCAGCAGCTTGTCCCTAGCGGGACTCACAGATACGCAGTATTTT
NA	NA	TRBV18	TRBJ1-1	CASSPFSAGAKGTEAFF	TGTGCCAGCTCACCCTTTTCGGCAGGGGCGAAGGGAACTGAAGCTTTCTTT
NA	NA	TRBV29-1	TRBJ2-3	CSVAGTTEGEFTQYF	TGCAGCGTTGCCGGGACTACCGAGGGGGAATTTACGCAGTATTTT
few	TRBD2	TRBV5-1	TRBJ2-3	CASSFLAGGRTDTQYF	TGCGCCAGCAGCTTCTTAGCGGGGGGCCGCACAGATACGCAGTATTTT
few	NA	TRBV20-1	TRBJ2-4	CSARTQGAKNIQYF	TGCAGTGCCAGAACTCAGGGGGCCAAAAACATTCAGTACTTC
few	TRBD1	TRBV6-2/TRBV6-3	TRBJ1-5	CASRNGQGPQPQHF	TGTGCCAGCAGGAACGGACAGGGCCCTCAGCCCCAGCATTTT
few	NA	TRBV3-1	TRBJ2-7	CASSPLEGGSGYEQYF	TGTGCCAGCAGCCCCCTCGAGGGGGGCTCGGGCTACGAGCAGTACTTC
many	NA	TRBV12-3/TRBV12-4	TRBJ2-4	CASSLALRGNNKNIQYF	TGTGCCAGCAGTTTAGCGCTAAGGGGGAATAACAAAAACATTCAGTACTTC
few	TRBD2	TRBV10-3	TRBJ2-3	CAISEAAGGADTQYF	TGTGCCATCAGTGAAGCAGCGGGGGGTGCAGATACGCAGTATTTT
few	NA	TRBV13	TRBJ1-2	CASSSYGAYGYTF	TGTGCCAGCAGCTCGTACGGAGCCTATGGCTACACCTTC
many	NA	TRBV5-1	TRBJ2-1	CASSLAKGSQGRNEQFF	TGCGCCAGCAGCTTGGCCAAGGGGAGTCAGGGACGGAATGAGCAGTTCTTC
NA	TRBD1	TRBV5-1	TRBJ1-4	CASSQGVDREKLFF	TGCGCCAGCAGCCAGGGGGTCGACCGGGAAAAACTGTTTTTT
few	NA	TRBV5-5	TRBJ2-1	CASSLIGANEQFF	TGTGCCAGCAGCTTGATCGGGGCAAATGAGCAGTTCTTC
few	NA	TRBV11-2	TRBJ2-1	CASSLGPGTMNNEQFF	TGTGCCAGCAGCTTAGGTCCGGGGACGATGAACAATGAGCAGTTCTTC
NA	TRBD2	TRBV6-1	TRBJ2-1	CASSPGTNHNEQFF	TGTGCCAGCAGCCCCGGGACTAACCACAATGAGCAGTTCTTC
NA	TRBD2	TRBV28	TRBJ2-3	CASSSLLAGVTDTQYF	TGTGCCAGCAGTTCCCTTCTAGCGGGGGTCACAGATACGCAGTATTTT
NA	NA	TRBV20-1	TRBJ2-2	CSARLEVRTGELFF	TGCAGTGCTAGATTGGAGGTTAGGACCGGGGAGCTGTTTTTT
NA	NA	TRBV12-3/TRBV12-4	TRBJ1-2	CASIVGGIYGYTF	TGTGCCAGCATCGTGGGGGGGATCTATGGCTACACCTTC
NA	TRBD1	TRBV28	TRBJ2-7	CASSLRDRGFGDSYEQYF	TGTGCCAGCAGTTTAAGGGACAGGGGGTTCGGCGACTCCTACGAGCAGTACTTC
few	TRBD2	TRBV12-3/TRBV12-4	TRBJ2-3	CASTPGGGTDTQYF	TGTGCCAGCACCCCGGGGGGAGGAACAGATACGCAGTATTTT
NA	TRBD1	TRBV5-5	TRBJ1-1	CASSLGTESNTEAFF	TGTGCCAGCAGCCTAGGGACAGAATCGAACACTGAAGCTTTCTTT
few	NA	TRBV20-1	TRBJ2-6	CSASVRAGANVLTF	TGCAGTGCTAGTGTAAGGGCTGGGGCCAACGTCCTGACTTTC
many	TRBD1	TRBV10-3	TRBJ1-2	CAISDQGAGYTF	TGTGCCATCAGTGACCAGGGGGCTGGCTACACCTTC
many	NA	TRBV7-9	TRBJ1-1	CASSLGGSTEAFF	TGTGCCAGCAGCTTGGGAGGTAGCACTGAAGCTTTCTTT
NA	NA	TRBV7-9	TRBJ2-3	CASSLWRGLSRADTQYF	TGTGCCAGCAGCTTATGGCGGGGACTTTCCAGAGCAGATACGCAGTATTTT
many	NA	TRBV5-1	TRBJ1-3	CASSLAASGNTIYF	TGCGCCAGCAGCTTAGCGGCCTCTGGAAACACCATATATTTT
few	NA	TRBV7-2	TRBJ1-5	CASSLYVTASNQPQHF	TGTGCCAGCAGCTTATACGTTACGGCGAGCAATCAGCCCCAGCATTTT
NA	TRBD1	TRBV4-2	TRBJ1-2	CASSQDKFRQGNGYTF	TGTGCCAGCAGCCAAGATAAATTCCGACAGGGCAATGGCTACACCTTC
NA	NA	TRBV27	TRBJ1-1	CASRIRRDATEAFF	TGTGCCAGCAGGATAAGACGGGATGCCACTGAAGCTTTCTTT
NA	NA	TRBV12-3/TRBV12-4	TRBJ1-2	CASSLGDPQHYGYTF	TGTGCCAGCAGTTTGGGGGACCCTCAGCACTATGGCTACACCTTC
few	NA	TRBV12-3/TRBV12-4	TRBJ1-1	CASSLPAPQTEAFF	TGTGCCAGCAGTCTACCCGCCCCGCAAACTGAAGCTTTCTTT
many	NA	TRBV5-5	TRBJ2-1	CASSLQVNSYNEQFF	TGTGCCAGCAGCTTACAGGTGAACTCCTACAATGAGCAGTTCTTC
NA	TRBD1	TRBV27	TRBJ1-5	CASSLLQGASQPQHF	TGTGCCAGCAGTTTGCTACAGGGGGCCAGTCAGCCCCAGCATTTT
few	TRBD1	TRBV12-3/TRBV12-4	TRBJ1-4	CASSLYRGGEKLFF	TGTGCCAGCAGTCTCTACAGGGGGGGTGAAAAACTGTTTTTT
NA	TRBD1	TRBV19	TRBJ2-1	CASSTTGDAYNEQFF	TGTGCCAGTAGTACGACAGGGGACGCCTACAATGAGCAGTTCTTC
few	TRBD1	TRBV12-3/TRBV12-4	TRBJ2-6	CASSFETGSSGANVLTF	TGTGCCAGCAGTTTCGAGACAGGGAGCTCTGGGGCCAACGTCCTGACTTTC
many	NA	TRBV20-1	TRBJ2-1	CSAGGGPYNEQFF	TGCAGTGCTGGGGGGGGGCCCTACAATGAGCAGTTCTTC
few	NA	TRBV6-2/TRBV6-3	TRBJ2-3	CASSSRLAGQYF	TGTGCCAGCAGCTCCCGCCTGGCGGGGCAGTATTTT